These 12 T cell receptor beta chains were sequenced from one sample in a study of CD8+ T cells in alopecia areata. Extracted from the samples, RNA was reverse transcribed into cDNA to serve as the sequencing template. TCRdb's copy holds only in-frame clones and misses some; the assay was immunoSEQ multiplex PCR. This table has about 120,000 clones, around 61% appearing once. Source material: CD4+ T cells sorted from blood. The receptors derive from a human donor in good health.

Here the CDR3 DNA reads TGTGCCAGCAGCCCCAGGACGAGCCCCTATGGCTACACCTTC. The encoded protein is CASSPRTSPYGYTF. The V gene is TRBV7-9, the J gene TRBJ1-2, with unresolved D. The CDR3 totals 14 residues. V lost 5 bases and J lost 4, with 14 bases in between. CDR1 is SEHNR, CDR2 FQNEAQ, per germline (reference sequence).

The genes are TRBV9 and TRBJ1-1; D uncertain. The CDR3 length is 15 residues. In germline, CDR1 is SGDLS, CDR2 YYNGEE. Trimming removed 1 base from V and 1 base from J, with 11 bases in between. The CDR3 protein is CASSVWAASNTEAFF. CDR3 in DNA: TGTGCCAGCAGCGTATGGGCAGCTTCGAACACTGAAGCTTTCTTT.

This clone is a singleton in its sample. The gene calls are TRBV29-1 and TRBJ2-3, with D possibly being TRBD2 (6 bases). Germline V CDR1 and CDR2: SQVTM, ANQGSEA. The CDR3 runs 11 residues. V was clipped by 7 bases and J by 5 bases, with 10 bases between them. This CDR3 is CSGGEVDTQYF. CDR3 DNA sequence: TGCAGCGGGGGGGAGGTAGATACGCAGTATTTT.

The table lists this clone with a few counts. The gene calls are TRBV23-1 and TRBJ2-4; 8 nucleotides align to TRBD1. TRBV23-1 is reported as an ORF; its role is uncertain. V lost 11 bases and J lost 0; bases outside the gene matches: 15. The CDR3 extends over 17 amino acids. CDR3 sequence: CAPQEGQVRLAKNIQYF. Written as DNA, the CDR3 is TGCGCCCCTCAAGAGGGACAGGTTCGATTAGCCAAAAACATTCAGTACTTC.

J is TRBJ2-5 and V is TRBV5-1; D is uncertain. V lost 4 bases and J 5 bases, leaving 9 bases between the germline ends. Germline V gene lookup returns CDR1 SGHRS and CDR2 YFSETQ. The CDR3 sequence is 12 residues long. This chain's CDR3 is CASSTDDETQYF. The CDR3 DNA sequence: TGCGCCAGCAGCACGGACGATGAGACCCAGTACTTC.

This clone was counted a few times. The chain has TRBV30 and TRBJ1-5; no clear D. V lost 0 bases to trimming and J lost 0 bases, with 6 bases between them. This CDR3 contains 14 residues. Looked up from germline, CDR1 is GTSNPN and CDR2 is SVGIG (reference sequence). CDR3 bases: TGTGCCTGGAGTGTACTTCGTAGCAATCAGCCCCAGCATTTT. Its protein product is CAWSVLRSNQPQHF.

This rearrangement joins TRBV29-1 to TRBJ1-4; D is ambiguous. Germline CDR1 is SQVTM and CDR2 is ANQGSEA. V was cut by 7 bases and J by 3 bases, with 6 bases left in between. The CDR3 is made up of 11 amino acids. CDR3 amino acids: CSARSNEKLFF. In nucleotides, the CDR3 is TGCAGCGCCCGTTCTAATGAAAAACTGTTTTTT.

The chain employs TRBV19 and TRBJ1-5; maybe TRBD1 (6 bases). V lost 7 bases, J lost 4 bases, and 11 bases lay in between. This CDR3 has 13 amino acids. Looked up from germline, CDR1 is LNHDA and CDR2 is SQIVND (reference sequence). CDR3 bases: TGTGCCAGTAATGACAGGCAAAATCAGCCCCAGCATTTT. Protein: CASNDRQNQPQHF.

CDR3 loop: CASDGAMNTIYEQYF. CDR3 DNA: TGTGCCAGCGACGGGGCCATGAACACCATCTACGAGCAGTACTTC. The chain is built from TRBV6-5 and TRBJ2-7; D is perhaps TRBD1 or TRBD2 (5 bases each). The germline V gene encodes CDR1 MNHEY and CDR2 SVGAGI. CDR3 size: 15 residues. V shed 8 bases and J shed 3 bases, with 20 bases lying between them.

The chain couples TRBV29-1 to TRBJ2-3; no clear D. Trimming cost V 3 bases and J 1 base, with 8 bases left between them. The CDR3 covers 13 residues. Germline lookup yields CDR1 SQVTM and CDR2 ANQGSEA. The CDR3 bases are TGCAGCGTTGACTCCCTGGGCACAGATACGCAGTATTTT. This sequence encodes CSVDSLGTDTQYF.

This clone was counted a single time. The rearrangement joins TRBV5-6 to TRBJ2-1; D perhaps matches TRBD2 (6 bases). The CDR3 extends over 17 amino acids. Germline CDR1 is SGHDT and CDR2 is YYEEEE. Trimming took 0 bases from V and 4 from J, leaving 17 bases between them. The CDR3 sequence: CASSLVQWGLKYNEQFF. CDR3 bases: TGTGCCAGCAGCTTGGTTCAGTGGGGACTCAAGTACAATGAGCAGTTCTTC.

The chain couples TRBV7-2 to TRBJ2-1; 9 bases agree with TRBD1. This CDR3 is built from 13 residues. J gave up 7 bases and V 7 bases, and 5 bases lay outside the gene matches. CDR1 is SGHTA, CDR2 FQGNSA, per germline. CDR3 residues: CASTQQGANEQFF. Written as DNA, the CDR3 is TGTGCCAGCACCCAACAGGGGGCGAATGAGCAGTTCTTC.